Listed below are T cell receptor beta chains from one sample, sequenced in a study of T cell repertoires in cytomegalovirus infection. Antigens for these TCRs are unknown. TCRdb redid the calling of the reads with MiXCR, one entry per CDR3 protein. Among 84,000 or so distinct CDR3 sequences listed, roughly half were seen once. This specimen consisted of CD8+ T cells from cultured PBMCs, obtained from culture after CMV antigen stimulation. The receptors originated from a human donor in good health (CMV status not recorded). Some clones in this sample may be carry-over from other donors' samples. The CDR3 runs from the conserved cysteine through the conserved F or W. D genes are given only for firm matches. For some rows the clone size is stated as once, few or many, or as a class when expanded; others skip it.

TRBD2,TRBJ2-7,TRBV29-1,.,TGCAGCGTTGACCTAGCGGGAGATAGGTACGAGCAGTACTTC,CSVDLAGDRYEQYF
TRBD1,TRBJ1-2,TRBV11-2,few,TGTGCCAGCAGCTTAGACACCGGGACAGGGAACTATGGCTACACCTTC,CASSLDTGTGNYGYTF
.,TRBJ1-6,TRBV27,few,TGTGCCAGCAGTTTTCAAAATTCACCCCTCCACTTT,CASSFQNSPLHF
.,TRBJ1-2,TRBV6-1,.,TGTGCCAGCAGTGAAGCGAGGACGGGCTATGGCTACACCTTC,CASSEARTGYGYTF
TRBD2,TRBJ2-3,TRBV7-9,many,TGTGCCAGCAGCGTACGGGAGGCGAACACAGATACGCAGTATTTT,CASSVREANTDTQYF
.,TRBJ1-1,TRBV29-1,.,TGCAGCGCAACAGCTAACACTGAAGCTTTCTTT,CSATANTEAFF
.,TRBJ1-1,TRBV12-3/TRBV12-4,.,TGTGCCAGCAGTTTCGCAGTGTCAGAGACGGAAGCTTTCTTT,CASSFAVSETEAFF
TRBD2,TRBJ2-5,TRBV10-2,few,TGCGCCAGCATGGGAGCGGGACTCGCAGGGGAGACCCAGTACTTC,CASMGAGLAGETQYF
TRBD1,TRBJ1-1,TRBV10-3,few,TGTGCCATCAGTGGCGACAGGGGGGCTATGAACACTGAAGCTTTCTTT,CAISGDRGAMNTEAFF
TRBD2,TRBJ2-5,TRBV28,.,TGTGCCAGCATTGGGGGGACTACCAGCCCAAGGGAGACCCAGTACTTC,CASIGGTTSPRETQYF
TRBD1,TRBJ1-4,TRBV15,few,TGTGCCACCAGCAGGGGAACAGGGGGCGAAGGTGAAAAACTGTTTTTT,CATSRGTGGEGEKLFF
.,TRBJ2-7,TRBV6-1,.,TGTGCCAGCAGTTTTACCGGGGCTACCTACGAGCAGTACTTC,CASSFTGATYEQYF
.,TRBJ2-7,TRBV10-3,.,TGTGCCATCAGTCCCTCCTCCGGGACCGGCTACGAGCAGTACTTC,CAISPSSGTGYEQYF
.,TRBJ1-2,TRBV3-1,.,TGTGCCAGCAGCCAAGGGACCTATGGCTACACCTTC,CASSQGTYGYTF
.,TRBJ2-1,TRBV7-3,.,TGTGCCAGCAGCTTAGACAGGTGGCTCTACAATGAGCAGTTCTTC,CASSLDRWLYNEQFF
.,TRBJ2-4,TRBV12-3/TRBV12-4,.,TGTGCCAGCAGTTCCCTCGATCTAGCAAACATTCAGTACTTC,CASSSLDLANIQYF
TRBD1,TRBJ1-2,TRBV12-3/TRBV12-4,few,TGTGCCAGCACCATAAAGCCGGGACAGGGCCCAACCCGGGGCACCTTC,CASTIKPGQGPTRGTF
TRBD1,TRBJ2-3,TRBV7-6,.,TGTGCCAGCAGCCAAAGGCAGGGGGCCCCAGATACGCAGTATTTT,CASSQRQGAPDTQYF
TRBD2,TRBJ2-1,TRBV3-1,.,TGTGCCAGCAGCCAAGATTCGGGGGAGGGCCAGGGTGAGCAGTTCTTC,CASSQDSGEGQGEQFF
.,TRBJ1-1,TRBV6-1,.,TGTGCCAGCAGGAACACTGAAGCTTTCTTT,CASRNTEAFF
TRBD1,TRBJ2-7,TRBV12-3/TRBV12-4,few,TGTGCCAGCAGCGGGACAGGGACAGCCTACGAGCAGTACTTC,CASSGTGTAYEQYF
.,TRBJ1-5,TRBV12-3/TRBV12-4,.,TGTGCCAGCAGTTCCCCGGGGGGGGGTGGCAATCAGCCCCAGCATTTT,CASSSPGGGGNQPQHF
TRBD1,TRBJ2-7,TRBV10-3,.,TGTGCCACCCTGGAGGGACAGGGGTCCTCCTACGAGCAGTACTTC,CATLEGQGSSYEQYF
.,TRBJ2-5,TRBV7-6,.,TGTGCCAGCAGCTTTATATGGACGGAACAAGAGACCCAGTACTTC,CASSFIWTEQETQYF
TRBD1,TRBJ1-3,TRBV20-1,.,TGCAGTGCTAGGGGACAGAGAGAAACCTCTGGAAACACCATATATTTT,CSARGQRETSGNTIYF
TRBD1,TRBJ1-5,TRBV7-6,few,TGTGCCAGCAGCCCCCAGGGGGGGTATAGCAATCAGCCCCAGCATTTT,CASSPQGGYSNQPQHF
.,TRBJ2-7,TRBV4-1,.,TGCGCCAGCAGCCCCCCGGGAGCGGGTGAGCAGTACTTC,CASSPPGAGEQYF
.,TRBJ1-4,TRBV27,.,TGTGCCAGCAGTCCAGCGGTAGTGACTAATGAAAAACTGTTTTTT,CASSPAVVTNEKLFF
.,TRBJ1-1,TRBV12-3/TRBV12-4,.,TGTGCCAGCAGTTCTGGTATGGGGATGAACACTGAAGCTTTCTTT,CASSSGMGMNTEAFF
TRBD1,TRBJ1-1,TRBV12-3/TRBV12-4,.,TGTGCCAGCAGTTTGAGACAGGGGTTTGAAGCTTTCTTT,CASSLRQGFEAFF
.,TRBJ1-2,TRBV6-5,few,TGTGCCAGCAGTTACTCCGGGGTTAGTGGCTACACCTTC,CASSYSGVSGYTF
.,TRBJ2-3,TRBV28,.,TGTGCCAGCAGTTTGACGGAAGCAGATACGCAGTATTTT,CASSLTEADTQYF
.,TRBJ2-7,TRBV7-9,.,TGTGCCAGCAGCCGTTCTGGCAGGGCGGTCTACGAGCAGTACTTC,CASSRSGRAVYEQYF
.,TRBJ2-3,TRBV11-2,.,TGTGCCAGCAGCTTAACAGACGGAGATACGCAGTATTTT,CASSLTDGDTQYF
TRBD2,TRBJ2-7,TRBV29-1,.,TGCAGCGTTGCCTTGACTAGCGGGAGCTACGAGCAGTACTTC,CSVALTSGSYEQYF
.,TRBJ2-3,TRBV20-1,.,TGCAGTGCCACCCGCGGGACCGGGTTGTCAGATACGCAGTATTTT,CSATRGTGLSDTQYF
TRBD1,TRBJ1-4,TRBV12-3/TRBV12-4,few,TGTGCCAGCAGTATCCGGGACAGCTTTAATGAAAAACTGTTTTTT,CASSIRDSFNEKLFF
.,TRBJ1-3,TRBV4-1,few,TGCGCCAGCAGTCCGTTTAGCTCTGGAAACACCATATATTTT,CASSPFSSGNTIYF
.,TRBJ1-5,TRBV6-1,.,TGTGCCAGCAGTGAAGGGTTGACATCTAGCAATCAGCCCCAGCATTTT,CASSEGLTSSNQPQHF
.,TRBJ2-7,TRBV6-5,.,TGTGCCAGCAGTTACTTAGAGGGGCGAAGCGAGCAGTACTTC,CASSYLEGRSEQYF
.,TRBJ1-3,TRBV9,few,TGTGCCAGCAGTGGCGGGACGGGCTCTGGAAACACCATATATTTT,CASSGGTGSGNTIYF
.,TRBJ1-4,TRBV19,.,TGTGCCACCCGGAGAGGGGACGAAAAACTGTTTTTT,CATRRGDEKLFF
TRBD2,TRBJ2-7,TRBV7-8,many,TGTGCCAGCAGCTTAGAGCGGGGGGACTACGAGCAGTACTTC,CASSLERGDYEQYF
.,TRBJ2-5,TRBV7-9,.,TGTGCCAGCAGCTTAGAAAGGTTCAAGGAGACCCAGTACTTC,CASSLERFKETQYF
.,TRBJ2-7,TRBV27,.,TGTGCCAGCAAACCCGGGCTAGCCGACTCCTACGAGCAGTACTTC,CASKPGLADSYEQYF
TRBD2,TRBJ2-1,TRBV12-3/TRBV12-4,few,TGTGCCAGCAGTTTAGGAGGGACTAGCGGGATTATCTACAATGAGCAGTTCTTC,CASSLGGTSGIIYNEQFF
.,TRBJ2-7,TRBV4-1,.,TGCGCCAGCAGCCAAGGGGCCGACAGGCAAACCTACGAGCAGTACTTC,CASSQGADRQTYEQYF
.,TRBJ1-5,TRBV7-4,.,TGTGCCAGCAGGCAGGGTAATCAGCCCCAGCATTTT,CASRQGNQPQHF